What follows is one T cell receptor beta chain and its context. TCRdb's table, derived via immunoSEQ multiplex PCR, lists solely in-frame clones and lacks some. The top ten clones hold 2% to 2.5% of a sample with 90,000 to 100,000 clones, around 82% of them seen once. This specimen comes from a study of control samples from healthy donors and cancer patients. Germline-derived CDR1 and CDR2 are SNHLY and FYNNEI. The CDR3 spans 13 residues. Trimming pared 4 bases from V and 2 bases from J, leaving 9 bases between. The source of this sequence is a man in his fifties or sixties in good health. The chain employs TRBV2 and TRBJ2-7; a weak D match, TRBD2 (5 bases). Sequencing used blood. The CDR3 DNA follows: TGTGCCAGCAGTGTTCAGCGGACCTACGAGCAGTACTTC. The encoded protein is CASSVQRTYEQYF.